This T cell receptor beta chain is drawn from a study of blood T cell repertoires in COVID-19. The wider study: Sources were T cells, B-cell-depleted T cells, or PBMCs; the material itself was cDNA or gDNA.

Sequencing used immunoSEQ multiplex PCR; TCRdb keeps in-frame clones, though not all of them. The profile shows around 65,000 clones, roughly 81% of them singletons. The V segment lost 6 bases and the J segment 4 bases; nucleotides outside the gene matches: 6. The CDR3 contains 14 residues. CDR1 is MNHNY, CDR2 SVGAGI, per germline (reference sequence). Source material: peripheral blood. The sequence derives from a human donor in a cohort sampled during active COVID-19. The rearrangement links TRBV6-6 to TRBJ1-5, with TRBD1 matching 7 bases. The CDR3 DNA reads as TGTGCCAGCAGGCCTCCAGGGGGAAATCAGCCCCAGCATTTT. This translates into CASRPPGGNQPQHF.